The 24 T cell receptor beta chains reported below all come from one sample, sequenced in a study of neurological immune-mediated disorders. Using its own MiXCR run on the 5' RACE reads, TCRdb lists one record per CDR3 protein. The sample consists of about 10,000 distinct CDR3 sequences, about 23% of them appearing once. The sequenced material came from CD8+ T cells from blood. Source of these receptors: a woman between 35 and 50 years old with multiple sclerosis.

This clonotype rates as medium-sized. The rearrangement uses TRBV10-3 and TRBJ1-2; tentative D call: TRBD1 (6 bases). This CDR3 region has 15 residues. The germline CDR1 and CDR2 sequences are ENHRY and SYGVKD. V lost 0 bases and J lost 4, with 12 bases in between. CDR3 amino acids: CAISESVGGGYGYTF. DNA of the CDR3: TGTGCCATCAGTGAGTCGGTAGGAGGGGGCTATGGCTACACCTTC.

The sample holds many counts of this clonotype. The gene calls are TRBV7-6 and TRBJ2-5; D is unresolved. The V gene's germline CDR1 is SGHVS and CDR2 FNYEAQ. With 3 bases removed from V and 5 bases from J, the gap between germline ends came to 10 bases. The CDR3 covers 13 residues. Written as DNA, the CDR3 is TGTGCCAGCAGCTTTCCCTACGGGGAGACCCAGTACTTC. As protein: CASSFPYGETQYF. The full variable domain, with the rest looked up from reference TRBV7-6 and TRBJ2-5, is GAGVSQSPRYKVTKRGQDVALRCDPISGHVSLYWYRQALGQGPEFLTYFNYEAQQDKSGLPNDRFSAERPEGSISTLTIQRTEQRDSAMYRCASSFPYGETQYFGPGTRLLVL.

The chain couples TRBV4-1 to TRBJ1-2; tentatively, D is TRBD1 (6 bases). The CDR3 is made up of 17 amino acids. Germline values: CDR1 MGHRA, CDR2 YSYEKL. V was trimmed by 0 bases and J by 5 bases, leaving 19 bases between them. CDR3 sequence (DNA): TGCGCCAGCAGCCAAGATGGGCACGGGGGGCCTGGGTATGGCTACACCTTC. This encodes CASSQDGHGGPGYGYTF.

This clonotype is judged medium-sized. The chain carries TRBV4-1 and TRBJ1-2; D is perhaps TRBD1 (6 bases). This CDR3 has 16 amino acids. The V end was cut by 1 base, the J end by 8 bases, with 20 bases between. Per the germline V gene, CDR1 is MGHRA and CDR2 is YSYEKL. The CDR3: CASSQAWGQGMSGYTF. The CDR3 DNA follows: TGCGCCAGCAGCCAAGCGTGGGGCCAGGGGATGAGCGGCTACACCTTC.

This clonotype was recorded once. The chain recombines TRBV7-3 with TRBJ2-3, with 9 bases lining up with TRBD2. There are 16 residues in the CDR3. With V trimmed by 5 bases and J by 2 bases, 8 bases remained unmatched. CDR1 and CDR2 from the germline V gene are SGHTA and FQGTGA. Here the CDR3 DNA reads TGTGCCAGCAGCCCGGGGACTAGCCGAGACACAGATACGCAGTATTTT. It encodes CASSPGTSRDTDTQYF.

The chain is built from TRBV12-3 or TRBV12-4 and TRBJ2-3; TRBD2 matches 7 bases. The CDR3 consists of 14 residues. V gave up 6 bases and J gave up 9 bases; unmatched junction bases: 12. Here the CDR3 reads CASSRTDDGGTQYF. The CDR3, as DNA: TGTGCCAGCAGCCGTACGGACGACGGGGGGACGCAGTATTTT.

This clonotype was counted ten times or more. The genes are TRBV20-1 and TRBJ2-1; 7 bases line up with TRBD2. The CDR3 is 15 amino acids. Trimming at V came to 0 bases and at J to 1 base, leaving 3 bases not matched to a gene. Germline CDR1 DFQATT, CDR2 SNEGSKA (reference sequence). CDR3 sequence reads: CSARDWGGSYNEQFF. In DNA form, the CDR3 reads TGCAGTGCTAGAGATTGGGGGGGGTCCTACAATGAGCAGTTCTTC.

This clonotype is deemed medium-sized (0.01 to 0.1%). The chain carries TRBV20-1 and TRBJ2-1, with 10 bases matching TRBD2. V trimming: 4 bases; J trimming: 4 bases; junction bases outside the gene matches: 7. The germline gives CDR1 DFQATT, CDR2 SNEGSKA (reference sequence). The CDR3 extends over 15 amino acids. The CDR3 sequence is CSATGLAATYNEQFF. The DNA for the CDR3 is TGCAGTGCTACCGGACTAGCGGCCACTTACAATGAGCAGTTCTTC.

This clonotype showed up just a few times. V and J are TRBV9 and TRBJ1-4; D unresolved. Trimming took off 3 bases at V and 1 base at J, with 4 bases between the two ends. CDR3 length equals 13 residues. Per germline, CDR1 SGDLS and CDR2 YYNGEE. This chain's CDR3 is CASSDGTNEKLFF. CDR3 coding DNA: TGTGCCAGCAGCGATGGAACTAATGAAAAACTGTTTTTT.

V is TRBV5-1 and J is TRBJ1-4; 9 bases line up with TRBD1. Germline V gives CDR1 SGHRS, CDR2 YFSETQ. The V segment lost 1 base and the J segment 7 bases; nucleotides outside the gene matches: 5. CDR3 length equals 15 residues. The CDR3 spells CASSLLGQGGEKLFF. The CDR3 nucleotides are TGCGCCAGCAGCTTGCTGGGACAGGGTGGTGAAAAACTGTTTTTT.

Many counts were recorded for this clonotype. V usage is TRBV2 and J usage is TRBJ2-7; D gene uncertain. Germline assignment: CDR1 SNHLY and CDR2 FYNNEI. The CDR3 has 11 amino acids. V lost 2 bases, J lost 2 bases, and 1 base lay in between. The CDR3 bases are TGTGCCAGCAGTGAACCCTACGAGCAGTACTTC. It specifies CASSEPYEQYF.

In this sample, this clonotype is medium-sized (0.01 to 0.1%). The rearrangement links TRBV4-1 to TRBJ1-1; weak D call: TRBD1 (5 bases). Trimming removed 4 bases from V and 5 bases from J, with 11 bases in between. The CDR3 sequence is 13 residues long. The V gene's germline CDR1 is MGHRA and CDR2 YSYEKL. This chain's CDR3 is CASSPGGQTEAFF. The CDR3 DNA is TGCGCCAGCAGCCCGGGGGGTCAAACTGAAGCTTTCTTT.

CDR3 loop: CASRPNSGNTIYF. The CDR3 DNA reads as TGTGCCAGCAGACCTAATTCTGGAAACACCATATATTTT. The rearrangement joins TRBV3-1 to TRBJ1-3, with unresolved D. From germline, CDR1 is LGHDT and CDR2 YNNKEL (reference sequence). The ends were cut back, 6 bases at V and 1 base at J, with 7 bases in the middle. The CDR3 spans 13 residues.

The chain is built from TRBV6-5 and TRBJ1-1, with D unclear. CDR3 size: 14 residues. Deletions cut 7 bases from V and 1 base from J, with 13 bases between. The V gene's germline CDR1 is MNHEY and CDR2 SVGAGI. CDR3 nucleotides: TGTGCCAGCACCCCCGGGTTACCGAACACTGAAGCTTTCTTT. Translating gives CASTPGLPNTEAFF.

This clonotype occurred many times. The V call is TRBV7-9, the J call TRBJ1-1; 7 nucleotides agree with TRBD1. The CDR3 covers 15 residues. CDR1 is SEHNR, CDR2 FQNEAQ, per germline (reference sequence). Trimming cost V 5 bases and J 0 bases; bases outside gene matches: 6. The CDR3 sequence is CASSIKGQLNTEAFF. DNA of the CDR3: TGTGCCAGCAGCATAAAGGGACAGTTGAACACTGAAGCTTTCTTT.

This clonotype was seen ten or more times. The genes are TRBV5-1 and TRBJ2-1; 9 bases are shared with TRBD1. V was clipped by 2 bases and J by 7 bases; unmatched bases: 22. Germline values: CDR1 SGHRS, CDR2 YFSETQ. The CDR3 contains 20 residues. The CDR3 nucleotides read TGCGCCAGCAGCTTTGGGACAGGGTGGGCCGCGTCCCCCCGTTGGAATGAGCAGTTCTTC. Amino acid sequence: CASSFGTGWAASPRWNEQFF.

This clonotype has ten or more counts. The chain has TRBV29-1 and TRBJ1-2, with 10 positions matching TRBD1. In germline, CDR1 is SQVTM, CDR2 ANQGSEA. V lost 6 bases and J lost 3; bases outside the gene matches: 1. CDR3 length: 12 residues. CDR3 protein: CSVTGGDYGYTF. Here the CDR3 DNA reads TGCAGCGTGACAGGGGGCGACTATGGCTACACCTTC.

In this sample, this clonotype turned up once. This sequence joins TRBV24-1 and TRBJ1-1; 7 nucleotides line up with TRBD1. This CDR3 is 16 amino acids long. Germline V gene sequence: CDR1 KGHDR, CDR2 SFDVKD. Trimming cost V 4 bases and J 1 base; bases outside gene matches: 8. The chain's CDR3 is CATSDPRGDGNTEAFF. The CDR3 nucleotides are TGTGCCACCAGTGACCCCAGGGGGGACGGGAACACTGAAGCTTTCTTT.

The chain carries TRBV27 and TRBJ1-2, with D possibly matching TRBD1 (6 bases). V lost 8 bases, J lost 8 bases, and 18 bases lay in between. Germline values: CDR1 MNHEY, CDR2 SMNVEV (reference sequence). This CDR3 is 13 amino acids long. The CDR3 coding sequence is TGTGCCAGCTCCCCTGCGGGGGCGCGCGGCTACACCTTC. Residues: CASSPAGARGYTF.

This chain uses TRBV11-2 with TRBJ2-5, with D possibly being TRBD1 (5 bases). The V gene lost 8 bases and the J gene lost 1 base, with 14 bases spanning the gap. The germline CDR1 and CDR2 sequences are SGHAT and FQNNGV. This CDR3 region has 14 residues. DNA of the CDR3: TGTGCCAGCTTAGGGGCAGGAGCCCAAGAGACCCAGTACTTC. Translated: CASLGAGAQETQYF.

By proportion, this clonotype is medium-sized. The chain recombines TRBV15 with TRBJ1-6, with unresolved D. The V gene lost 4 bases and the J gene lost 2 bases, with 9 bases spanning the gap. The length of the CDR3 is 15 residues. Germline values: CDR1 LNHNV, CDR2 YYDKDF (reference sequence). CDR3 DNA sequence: TGTGCCACCAGCAAGACCGACGCCTATAATTCACCCCTCCACTTT. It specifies CATSKTDAYNSPLHF.

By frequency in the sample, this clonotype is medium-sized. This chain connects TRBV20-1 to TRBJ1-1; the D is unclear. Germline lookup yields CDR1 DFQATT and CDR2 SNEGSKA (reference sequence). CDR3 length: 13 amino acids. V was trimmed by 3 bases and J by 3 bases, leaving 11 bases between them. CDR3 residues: CSARVGTDTEAFF. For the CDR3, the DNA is TGCAGTGCTAGGGTCGGAACCGACACTGAAGCTTTCTTT.

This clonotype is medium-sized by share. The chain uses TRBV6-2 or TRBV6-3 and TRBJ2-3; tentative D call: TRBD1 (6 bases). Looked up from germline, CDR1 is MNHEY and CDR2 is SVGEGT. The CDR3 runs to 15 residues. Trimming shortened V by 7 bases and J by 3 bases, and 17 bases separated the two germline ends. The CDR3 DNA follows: TGTGCCAGCAACCTAGGGGGTCTGGAGACAGATACGCAGTATTTT. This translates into CASNLGGLETDTQYF.

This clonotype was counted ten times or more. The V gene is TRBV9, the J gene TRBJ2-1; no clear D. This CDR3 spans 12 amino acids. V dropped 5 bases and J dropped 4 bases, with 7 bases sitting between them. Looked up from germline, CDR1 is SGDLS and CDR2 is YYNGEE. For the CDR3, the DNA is TGTGCCAGCAGTCCCGGATACAATGAGCAGTTCTTC. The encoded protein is CASSPGYNEQFF.